Listed here is a single T cell receptor (beta chain). The method was immunoSEQ multiplex PCR; TCRdb's version includes in-frame clones alone and lacks a portion of them. The sample lists 90,000 to 100,000 clones; around 83% were seen once. These data belong to a study of blood T cell repertoires in COVID-19. As for the study in general: Sites across the United States, Italy and Spain contributed samples from acute and convalescent COVID-19. T cells, B-cell-depleted T cells, or PBMCs provided the cDNA or gDNA that served as material.

The CDR3 is 15 amino acids. The V and J ends lost 6 bases and 4 bases respectively, with 18 bases between them. The germline V gene encodes CDR1 SNHLY and CDR2 FYNNEI. This TCR was sampled from a man in his 70s with active or convalescent COVID-19. Sequenced input: peripheral blood. V usage is TRBV2 and J usage is TRBJ2-5, with a tentative D call TRBD2 (5 bases). The CDR3 DNA sequence: TGTGCCAGCAGGCCGAGGGTTGAGGGTTCAGAGACCCAGTACTTC. Protein: CASRPRVEGSETQYF. The whole variable domain, filled in from reference TRBV2 and TRBJ2-5, reads EPEVTQTPSHQVTQMGQEVILRCVPISNHLYFYWYRQILGQKVEFLVSFYNNEISEKSEIFDDQFSVERPDGSNFTLKIRSTKLEDSAMYFCASRPRVEGSETQYFGPGTRLLVL.